The 19 T cell receptor beta chains below all came from one sample that was sequenced in a study of T cell repertoires in cytomegalovirus infection. TCRdb ran MiXCR on the reads and lists one entry per CDR3 protein. The table has about 920,000 distinct CDR3 sequences, about a third seen once; the top ten hold about an eighth. Their antigen targets remain unknown. The sample in question was cultured CD8+ T cells from PBMCs, obtained from culture after CMV antigen stimulation. Receptors were obtained from a human donor in good health (CMV status not recorded). Some clones in this sample may be carry-over from other donors' samples.

The chain carries TRBV12-3 or TRBV12-4 and TRBJ1-2; D not certain. The CDR3 runs 17 residues. Trimming cost V 3 bases and J 3 bases, with 20 bases left between them. Here the CDR3 reads CASSFSSGFTPDYGYTF. The CDR3, as DNA: TGTGCCAGCAGTTTCTCCTCGGGGTTCACCCCCGACTATGGCTACACCTTC.

The chain combines TRBV4-1 with TRBJ1-1; D is unclear. The length of the CDR3 is 16 residues. V dropped 1 base and J dropped 0 bases, with 12 bases sitting between them. Germline CDR1 is MGHRA and CDR2 is YSYEKL. In DNA, the CDR3 is TGCGCCAGCAGCCAAGGACCGGGCGCTCTGAACACTGAAGCTTTCTTT. Translated, it gives CASSQGPGALNTEAFF.

The V and J genes are TRBV27 and TRBJ1-1; a weak D match, TRBD1 (6 bases). The CDR3 contains 14 residues. Germline CDR1 and CDR2: MNHEY and SMNVEV (reference sequence). Trimming removed 7 bases from V and 3 bases from J, with 15 bases in between. CDR3 nucleotides: TGTGCCAGCACGCCGTTGGACAGATACACTGAAGCTTTCTTT. This gives the protein CASTPLDRYTEAFF.

The CDR3 reads CATSRGGPGQEQETQYF. The CDR3 DNA reads as TGTGCCACCAGCAGAGGAGGGCCCGGACAGGAGCAAGAGACCCAGTACTTC. The gene calls are TRBV15 and TRBJ2-5; TRBD1 matches at 7 bases. Trimming cost V 1 base and J 2 bases; bases outside gene matches: 10. CDR3 length equals 17 residues. Germline CDR1 is LNHNV and CDR2 is YYDKDF (reference sequence).

V gene TRBV6-6 combines with J gene TRBJ2-2; 11 bases are a match to TRBD1. The CDR3 loop spans 17 amino acids. V shed 5 bases and J 3 bases; nucleotides not matched to a gene: 8. Germline CDR1 reads MNHNY; CDR2 reads SVGAGI (reference sequence). CDR3 bases: TGTGCCAGCAGTCGGGACAGGGGGATCGTTGACACCGGGGAGCTGTTTTTT. Its translation is CASSRDRGIVDTGELFF.

This clonotype has just a few counts. V gene TRBV12-3 or TRBV12-4 combines with J gene TRBJ2-2; TRBD2 aligns across 12 bases. The CDR3 contains 17 residues. V lost 9 bases to trimming and J lost 5 bases; unmatched junction nucleotides: 13. The CDR3 loop is CASSQGLAGGKTGELFF. CDR3 nucleotides: TGTGCCAGTTCTCAGGGGCTAGCGGGGGGGAAGACCGGGGAGCTGTTTTTT.

The chain links TRBV19 to TRBJ2-4, with TRBD1 matching 9 bases. The trim removed 4 bases at V and 3 bases at J, leaving 10 bases unmatched. Germline loops: CDR1 LNHDA, CDR2 SQIVND (reference sequence). This CDR3 contains 17 residues. CDR3 loop: CASSSPGTGWDKNIQYF. CDR3 DNA sequence: TGTGCCAGTAGTAGCCCCGGGACAGGGTGGGACAAAAACATTCAGTACTTC.

The chain is built from TRBV27 and TRBJ1-2, with 7 positions matching TRBD1. The V and J ends lost 5 bases and 10 bases, in that order; junction bases with no gene match: 13. Germline V gene lookup returns CDR1 MNHEY and CDR2 SMNVEV (reference sequence). The CDR3 totals 14 residues. CDR3 nucleotides: TGTGCCAGCAGTCAACAGGGGACGGGGTTTGACTACACCTTC. This translates into CASSQQGTGFDYTF.

This chain uses TRBV29-1 with TRBJ1-2, with 7 bases matching TRBD1. J was trimmed by 7 bases and V by 3 bases; bases with no gene match: 17. Germline V gene lookup returns CDR1 SQVTM and CDR2 ANQGSEA. CDR3 size: 16 residues. In DNA, the CDR3 is TGCAGCGTTGATGGCTATCGACAGGGAGGGTTCGGTGGCTACACCTTC. Translated, it gives CSVDGYRQGGFGGYTF.

The chain carries TRBV4-3 and TRBJ2-1; perhaps TRBD1 as D (6 bases). V was trimmed by 3 bases and J by 8 bases, leaving 14 bases between them. Germline V CDR1 and CDR2: LGHNA, YSLEER. CDR3 size: 14 residues. CDR3 protein: CASSQGARGDEQFF. DNA of the CDR3: TGCGCCAGCAGCCAGGGGGCCCGTGGGGATGAGCAGTTCTTC.

This chain connects TRBV6-1 to TRBJ2-3; tentatively, D is TRBD1 or TRBD2 (6 bases each). Trimming shortened V by 6 bases and J by 0 bases, and 16 bases separated the two germline ends. Per germline, CDR1 MNHNS and CDR2 SASEGT. The length of the CDR3 is 16 residues. The CDR3 protein is CASSPIGGPSTDTQYF. The CDR3 DNA is TGTGCCAGCAGCCCAATCGGGGGCCCTAGCACAGATACGCAGTATTTT.

J is TRBJ2-5 and V is TRBV9; D not resolved. Germline CDR1 reads SGDLS; CDR2 reads YYNGEE. Trimming took 4 bases from V and 4 from J, leaving 14 bases between them. This CDR3 spans 14 amino acids. For the CDR3, the DNA is TGTGCCAGCAGCAATGATCTCACGGGAGAGACCCAGTACTTC. Amino acids: CASSNDLTGETQYF.

The J gene is TRBJ1-2, the V gene TRBV20-1; TRBD1 might be the D (6 bases). V was cut by 0 bases and J by 8 bases, with 13 bases left in between. The CDR3 has 13 residues. CDR1 and CDR2 (germline): DFQATT, SNEGSKA (reference sequence). CDR3 nucleotides: TGCAGTGCTAGAGATCAGGCAGGGGAAGGCTACACCTTC. It is translated as CSARDQAGEGYTF.

This clonotype showed up just a few times. This sequence joins TRBV7-9 and TRBJ2-2; 9 nucleotides line up with TRBD2. The CDR3 covers 16 residues. Trimming at V came to 2 bases and at J to 7 bases, leaving 8 bases not matched to a gene. The germline V gene has CDR1 SEHNR and CDR2 FQNEAQ (reference sequence). The CDR3 nucleotides read TGTGCCAGCAGCTTACTTGCGGGGGGGCCCGTCGGGGAGCTGTTTTTT. Its translation is CASSLLAGGPVGELFF.

The table lists this clonotype with a few counts. The chain links TRBV19 to TRBJ1-1; 9 positions agree with TRBD1. J lost 5 bases, V lost 4 bases, and 11 bases had no gene match. Germline CDR1 and CDR2: LNHDA and SQIVND (reference sequence). The CDR3 consists of 16 residues. In DNA form, the CDR3 reads TGTGCCAGTAGTACCCGGGACAGGGCAGGCGCGACTGAAGCTTTCTTT. Translated, it gives CASSTRDRAGATEAFF.

The rearrangement links TRBV4-1 to TRBJ2-3; D remains unclear. Germline loops: CDR1 MGHRA, CDR2 YSYEKL. The V end was cut by 0 bases, the J end by 2 bases, with 9 bases between. The CDR3 contains 15 residues. In nucleotides, the CDR3 is TGCGCCAGCAGCCAAGACGGGCTGGACACAGATACGCAGTATTTT. It is translated as CASSQDGLDTDTQYF.

The chain is built from TRBV7-6 and TRBJ1-1; D unclear. There are 15 residues in the CDR3. Trimming took 1 base from V and 0 from J, leaving 9 bases between them. The germline gives CDR1 SGHVS, CDR2 FNYEAQ. The CDR3, as DNA: TGTGCCAGCAGCTTAGACTGGGGAATGAACACTGAAGCTTTCTTT. Its protein product is CASSLDWGMNTEAFF.

Comment on this clonotype: The junction departs from the called germline gene at one end, perhaps through a read error. This chain uses TRBV28 with TRBJ1-5; 9 bases fit TRBD1. This CDR3 is built from 16 residues. Germline V gene data show CDR1 as MDHEN and CDR2 as SYDVKM. CDR3 in amino acids: CASNLYGTGTGQPQHF. CDR3 coding DNA: TGTGCCAGCAATTTATACGGGACAGGGACGGGTCAGCCCCAGCATTTT.

This clonotype has just a few counts. V and J are TRBV6-5 and TRBJ2-7; weak D call: TRBD1 (6 bases). Germline V gives CDR1 MNHEY, CDR2 SVGAGI. Trimming left V 0 bases short and J 6 bases short, with 12 bases between. The CDR3 is made up of 14 amino acids. The CDR3 coding sequence is TGTGCCAGCAGTTACTCAGGGGACACAAGCGAGCAGTACGTC. Amino acid sequence: CASSYSGDTSEQYV.